These T cell receptor beta chains were read from a single sample in a study of T cells after yellow fever vaccination. TCRdb passed the 5' RACE reads through MiXCR, listing each CDR3 protein once. Found here are about 310,000 distinct CDR3 sequences, around 3.6% of them singletons; the top ten hold less than 25%. The input for sequencing was PBMCs, taken on the day of the yellow fever booster vaccination. These receptors came from a man between 18 and 35 years old who received the YFV17D yellow fever vaccine. Each CDR3 is given with its conserved first and last residue. A D gene is named only where the DNA matches it firmly. Some rows mark clone size as missing; the rest say once, few, many or name a class of expanded clone.

D	size	V	J	CDR3	DNA
.	few	TRBV4-2	TRBJ1-2	CASSQGTDYGYTF	TGTGCCAGCAGCCAAGGGACAGACTATGGCTACACCTTC
.	many	TRBV6-2/TRBV6-3	TRBJ2-2	CASSYPYTALNTGELFF	TGTGCCAGCAGTTACCCCTACACCGCGCTAAACACCGGGGAGCTGTTTTTT
TRBD1	many	TRBV20-1	TRBJ2-1	CSARSWTGGWDEQFF	TGCAGTGCTAGGTCTTGGACAGGGGGCTGGGATGAGCAGTTCTTC
.	many	TRBV12-3/TRBV12-4	TRBJ2-5	CASSLQGLETQYF	TGTGCCAGCAGTTTACAGGGTTTGGAGACCCAGTACTTC
.	many	TRBV6-5	TRBJ1-1	CASSYGFPGQENTEAFF	TGTGCCAGCAGTTACGGGTTCCCGGGGCAAGAGAACACTGAAGCTTTCTTT
.	few	TRBV4-3	TRBJ1-6	CASSQDEAGVNNSPLHF	TGCGCCAGCAGCCAAGATGAGGCAGGCGTCAATAATTCACCCCTCCACTTT
.	.	TRBV5-4	TRBJ2-2	CASSFRWETGELFF	TGTGCCAGCAGCTTCCGATGGGAGACCGGGGAGCTGTTTTTT
.	many	TRBV29-1	TRBJ2-5	CSVEGEMGETQYF	TGCAGCGTTGAGGGGGAGATGGGAGAGACCCAGTACTTC
TRBD2	few	TRBV28	TRBJ2-3	CASSFGTSGGDLLSTDTQYF	TGTGCCAGCAGTTTCGGGACTAGCGGGGGGGACCTACTTAGCACAGATACGCAGTATTTT
.	few	TRBV12-3/TRBV12-4	TRBJ1-5	CASSFIRNQPQHF	TGTGCCAGCAGTTTTATCAGAAATCAGCCCCAGCATTTT
.	.	TRBV5-1	TRBJ1-5	CASSLTGFNQPQHF	TGCGCCAGCAGCTTGACAGGGTTCAATCAGCCCCAGCATTTT
.	many	TRBV5-1	TRBJ1-2	CASSSRADSSYGYTF	TGCGCCAGCAGCTCCAGGGCGGACAGTAGCTATGGCTACACCTTC
.	many	TRBV7-9	TRBJ1-2	CASSRRPGGYTF	TGTGCCAGCAGCCGACGGCCGGGGGGCTACACCTTC
.	few	TRBV5-1	TRBJ2-1	CASSWGGATNEQFF	TGCGCCAGCAGCTGGGGGGGGGCCACCAATGAGCAGTTCTTC
.	few	TRBV10-3	TRBJ2-7	CAARTSPAADEQYF	TGTGCCGCAAGGACCTCCCCCGCTGCCGACGAGCAGTACTTC
.	many	TRBV20-1	TRBJ2-3	CSAGAEVTDTQYF	TGCAGTGCCGGAGCGGAGGTCACAGATACGCAGTATTTT
TRBD2	few	TRBV6-5	TRBJ2-1	CASSYWSPRGSDEQFF	TGTGCCAGCAGTTACTGGAGCCCGCGGGGGTCCGATGAGCAGTTCTTC
.	.	TRBV6-2/TRBV6-3	TRBJ1-2	CASSPLSGYTF	TGTGCCAGCAGCCCCCTGAGTGGCTACACCTTC
.	many	TRBV7-3	TRBJ2-2	CASSLNPAGTGELFF	TGTGCCAGCAGCTTAAATCCAGCGGGCACCGGGGAGCTGTTTTTT
.	.	TRBV5-6	TRBJ2-6	CASTPTDSGANVLTF	TGTGCCAGCACCCCAACAGACTCTGGGGCCAACGTCCTGACTTTC
TRBD1	.	TRBV3-1	TRBJ1-5	CASSLGQDNQPQHF	TGTGCCAGCAGCCTTGGACAGGACAATCAGCCCCAGCATTTT
.	many	TRBV4-3	TRBJ1-1	CASSQETGTNTEAFF	TGCGCCAGCAGCCAAGAGACAGGAACGAACACTGAAGCTTTCTTT
TRBD2	few	TRBV27	TRBJ2-1	CASSLSSGGIEQFF	TGTGCCAGCAGTTTAAGTAGCGGGGGGATTGAGCAGTTCTTC
TRBD2	few	TRBV4-2	TRBJ2-5	CASSQSGLAGLKTQYF	TGTGCCAGCAGCCAGAGCGGACTAGCGGGGTTAAAGACCCAGTACTTC
TRBD2	many	TRBV20-1	TRBJ2-1	CSAPATSGVYNEQFF	TGCAGTGCCCCGGCGACTAGCGGGGTTTACAATGAGCAGTTCTTC
.	.	TRBV4-3	TRBJ1-2	CASSQDGKGSGGYTF	TGCGCCAGCAGCCAAGATGGAAAGGGATCGGGGGGCTACACCTTC
.	many	TRBV6-1	TRBJ2-5	CASSVTGLKTQYF	TGTGCCAGCAGTGTTACAGGGCTGAAGACCCAGTACTTC
.	.	TRBV29-1	TRBJ1-2	CSVTQGYGYTF	TGCAGCGTTACCCAGGGCTATGGCTACACCTTC
.	few	TRBV30	TRBJ2-2	CAWSVETGDGELFF	TGTGCCTGGAGTGTGGAGACAGGAGACGGGGAGCTGTTTTTT
.	many	TRBV20-1	TRBJ1-5	CSATPGSRNQPQHF	TGCAGTGCTACTCCAGGGTCCCGCAATCAGCCCCAGCATTTT
TRBD1	few	TRBV5-4	TRBJ1-2	CASSFPGTGFNYGYTF	TGTGCCAGCAGCTTCCCCGGGACAGGGTTTAACTATGGCTACACCTTC
.	many	TRBV7-9	TRBJ2-7	CASSFSGATREQYF	TGTGCCAGCAGCTTCTCAGGGGCCACCCGTGAGCAGTACTTC
TRBD1	many	TRBV4-1	TRBJ2-3	CASSQEGQGYDTQYF	TGCGCCAGCAGCCAAGAGGGACAGGGGTATGATACGCAGTATTTT
.	.	TRBV6-2/TRBV6-3	TRBJ1-5	CASRRQINQPQHF	TGTGCCAGCAGAAGACAGATCAATCAGCCCCAGCATTTT
.	many	TRBV7-8	TRBJ1-5	CASSLERRESNQPQHF	TGTGCCAGCAGCTTAGAAAGGAGGGAAAGCAATCAGCCCCAGCATTTT
.	many	TRBV29-1	TRBJ2-4	CSAEKAGDIQYF	TGCAGCGCAGAGAAGGCCGGGGACATTCAGTACTTC
.	many	TRBV6-2/TRBV6-3	TRBJ2-7	CATGERFYEQYF	TGTGCCACAGGGGAGCGATTCTACGAGCAGTACTTC
.	.	TRBV7-3	TRBJ1-1	CASRSQGLNTEAFF	TGTGCCAGCAGGTCGCAGGGACTGAACACTGAAGCTTTCTTT
.	many	TRBV4-3	TRBJ2-3	CASSQDERAGDTQYF	TGCGCCAGCAGCCAAGACGAGAGGGCCGGGGATACGCAGTATTTT
.	.	TRBV5-1	TRBJ2-5	CASSFPLETQYF	TGCGCCAGCAGCTTCCCTTTGGAGACCCAGTACTTC